This entry describes one T cell receptor beta chain. This entry belongs to a study of technical replicates of blood from several donors. Sequenced by immunoSEQ multiplex PCR; TCRdb stores in-frame clones only, minus some. The data contain 50,000 to 70,000 clones, 70% to 90% of them seen just once; the ten biggest clones take up around 5.1%. The CDR3 consists of 15 residues. Trimming cost V 0 bases and J 1 base, with 10 bases left between them. CDR1 and CDR2 (germline): LGHNA, YSLEER. Sequencing was done on a sample of PBMCs. The chain combines TRBV4-3 with TRBJ2-7, with D possibly matching TRBD2 (5 bases). This sequence was found in a human donor in good health. Some clones in this sample may be carry-over from other donors' samples. DNA of the CDR3: TGCGCCAGCAGCCAAGATCAAGGACTTTCCTACGAGCAGTACTTC. This codes for CASSQDQGLSYEQYF.